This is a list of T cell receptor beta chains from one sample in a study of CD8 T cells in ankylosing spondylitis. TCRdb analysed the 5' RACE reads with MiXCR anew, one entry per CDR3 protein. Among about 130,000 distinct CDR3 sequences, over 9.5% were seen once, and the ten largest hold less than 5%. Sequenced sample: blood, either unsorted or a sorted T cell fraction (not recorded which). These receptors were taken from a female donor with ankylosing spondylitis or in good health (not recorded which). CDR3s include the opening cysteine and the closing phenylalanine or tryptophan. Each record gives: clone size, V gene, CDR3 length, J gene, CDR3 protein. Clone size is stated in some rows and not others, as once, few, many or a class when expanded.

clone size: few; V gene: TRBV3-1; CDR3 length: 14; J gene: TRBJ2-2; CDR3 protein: CASSQFRGTGELFF
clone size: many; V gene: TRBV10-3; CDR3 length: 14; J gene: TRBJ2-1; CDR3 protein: CAISDLEWDRDQFF
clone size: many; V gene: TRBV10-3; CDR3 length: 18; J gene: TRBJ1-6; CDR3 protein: CAISSGTGVYAYNSPLHF
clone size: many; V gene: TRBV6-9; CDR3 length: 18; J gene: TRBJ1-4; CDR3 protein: CASSYPAYGGRVNEKLFF
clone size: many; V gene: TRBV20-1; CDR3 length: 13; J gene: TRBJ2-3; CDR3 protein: CSVLAGGTDTQYF
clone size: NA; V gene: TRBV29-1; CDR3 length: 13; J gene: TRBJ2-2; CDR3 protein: CRVGGQNTGELFF
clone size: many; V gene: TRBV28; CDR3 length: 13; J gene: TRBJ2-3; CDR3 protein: CASSLNGVNTQYF
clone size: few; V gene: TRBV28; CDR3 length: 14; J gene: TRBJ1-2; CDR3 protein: CASSISRVGDGYTF
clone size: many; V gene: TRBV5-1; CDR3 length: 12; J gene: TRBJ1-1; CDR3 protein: CASSDQYTEAFF
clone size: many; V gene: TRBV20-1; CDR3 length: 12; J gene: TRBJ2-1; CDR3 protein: CSARGRVPDMFF
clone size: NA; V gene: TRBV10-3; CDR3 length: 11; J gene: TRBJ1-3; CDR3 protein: CAISEGNTIYF
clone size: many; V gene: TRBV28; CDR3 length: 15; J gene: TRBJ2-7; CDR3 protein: CASSSEERSSYEQYF
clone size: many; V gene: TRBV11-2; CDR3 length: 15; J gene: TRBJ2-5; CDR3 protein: CASSLGSGSGETQYF
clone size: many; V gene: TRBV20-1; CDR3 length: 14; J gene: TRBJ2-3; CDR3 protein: CSAQSGGAADTQYF
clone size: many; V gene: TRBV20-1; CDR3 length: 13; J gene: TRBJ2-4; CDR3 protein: CSAPPRGQNIQYF
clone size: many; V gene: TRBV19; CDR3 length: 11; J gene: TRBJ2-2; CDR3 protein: CATQATGELFF
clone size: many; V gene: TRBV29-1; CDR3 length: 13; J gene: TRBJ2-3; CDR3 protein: CSVRSEFGDTQYF
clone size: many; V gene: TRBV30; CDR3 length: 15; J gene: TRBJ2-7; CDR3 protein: CAWSLGVAGSYEQYF
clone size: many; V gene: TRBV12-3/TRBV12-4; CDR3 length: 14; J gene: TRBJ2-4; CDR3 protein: CASIPLPFGNIQYF
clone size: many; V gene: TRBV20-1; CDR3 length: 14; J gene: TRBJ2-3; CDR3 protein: CSARTATSTDTQYF
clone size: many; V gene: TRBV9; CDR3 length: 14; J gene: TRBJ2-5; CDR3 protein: CASSASGRVETQYF
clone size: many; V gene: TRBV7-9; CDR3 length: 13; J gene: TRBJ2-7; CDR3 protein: CASSLAGSAEQYF
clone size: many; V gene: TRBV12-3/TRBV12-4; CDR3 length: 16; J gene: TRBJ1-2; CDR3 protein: CASSFPGLSGQEGYTF
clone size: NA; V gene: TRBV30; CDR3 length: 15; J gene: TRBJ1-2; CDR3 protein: CAWSVEEDTNYGYTF
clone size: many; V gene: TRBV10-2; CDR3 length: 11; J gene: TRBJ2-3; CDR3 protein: CASSERDTQYF
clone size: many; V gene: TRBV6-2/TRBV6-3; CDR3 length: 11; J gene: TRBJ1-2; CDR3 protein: CASSWPRGYTF
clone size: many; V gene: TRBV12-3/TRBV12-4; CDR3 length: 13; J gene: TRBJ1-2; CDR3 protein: CASSWDRNYGYTF
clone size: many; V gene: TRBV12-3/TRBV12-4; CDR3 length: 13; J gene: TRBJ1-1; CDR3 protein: CASSPGQGHKAFF
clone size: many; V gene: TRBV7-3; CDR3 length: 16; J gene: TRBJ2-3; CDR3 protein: CASSLGLADSTDTQYF
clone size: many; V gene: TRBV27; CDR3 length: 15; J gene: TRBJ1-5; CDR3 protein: CASSVGRYSNQPQHF
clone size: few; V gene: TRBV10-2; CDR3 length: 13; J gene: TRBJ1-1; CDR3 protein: CASAQEAHTEAFF
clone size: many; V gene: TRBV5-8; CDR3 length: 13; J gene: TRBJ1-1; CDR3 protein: CASSLITGTQAFF
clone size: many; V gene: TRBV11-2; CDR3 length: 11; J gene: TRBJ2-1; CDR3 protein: CASSPHYEQFF
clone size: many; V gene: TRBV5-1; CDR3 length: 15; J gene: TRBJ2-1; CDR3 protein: CASSLASGLGNEQFF
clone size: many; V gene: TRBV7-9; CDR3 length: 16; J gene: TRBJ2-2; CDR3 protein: CASSPIGTRDSGELFF
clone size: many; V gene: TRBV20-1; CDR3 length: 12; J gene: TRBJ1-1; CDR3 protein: CSATTQGVEAFF